This T cell receptor (beta chain) emerged from a study of T cell repertoires in cytomegalovirus infection. Overall study context: CMV infection and matching HLA type were both indicated by public TCR beta signatures.

This CDR3 is built from 20 residues. V was shortened by 1 base and J by 0 bases, with 21 bases between the two germline ends. The V gene's germline CDR1 is LGHNA and CDR2 YSLEER. TCRdb re-called the reads with MiXCR, one entry per CDR3 protein. This sample yields 550,000 to 850,000 distinct CDR3 sequences, of which around a third are seen a single time; about 20% belongs to the top ten. Whole-study results and caveats: CMV-specific TCR beta clonotypes restricted by HLA-C dominated the ex vivo response.

Turning to this clonotype: As yet, its antigen is unknown.

The sample here was cultured PBMCs, taken from culture after CMV antigen stimulation. The source of this sequence is a human donor in good health (CMV status not recorded). Some clones in this sample may be carry-over from other donors' samples. V gene TRBV4-3 combines with J gene TRBJ1-4; no clear D gene. The CDR3 spells CASSQGPGVVGLATNEKLFF. The CDR3 DNA is TGCGCCAGCAGCCAAGGGCCTGGGGTAGTTGGGCTTGCAACTAATGAAAAACTGTTTTTT.